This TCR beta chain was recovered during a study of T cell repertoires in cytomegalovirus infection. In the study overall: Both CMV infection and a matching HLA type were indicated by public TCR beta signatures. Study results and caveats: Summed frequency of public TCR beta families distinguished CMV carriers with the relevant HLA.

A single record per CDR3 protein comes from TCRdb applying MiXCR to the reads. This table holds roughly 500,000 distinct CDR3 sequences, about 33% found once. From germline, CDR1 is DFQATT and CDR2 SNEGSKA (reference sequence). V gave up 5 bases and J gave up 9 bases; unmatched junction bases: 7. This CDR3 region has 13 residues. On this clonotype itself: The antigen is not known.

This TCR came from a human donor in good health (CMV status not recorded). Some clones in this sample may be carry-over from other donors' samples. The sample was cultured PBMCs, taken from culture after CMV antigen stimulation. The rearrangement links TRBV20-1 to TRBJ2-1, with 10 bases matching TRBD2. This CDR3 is CSASGTSEVEQFF. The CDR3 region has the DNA TGCAGTGCTTCCGGGACTAGCGAGGTTGAGCAGTTCTTC.